This passage covers 25 T cell receptor beta chains from one sample sequenced in a study of shared clonotypes between healthy human individuals (dated by TCRdb to 2019 to 2021). Library prep was done by the immunoSEQ multiplex PCR assay. TCRdb took over this immuneACCESS table, retaining in-frame rearrangements with V and J assigned. Such tables are incomplete; in checked studies, under half of the missing clones stem from an unresolved V gene, and the remainder is unexplained. This sample comprises hundreds of thousands of clones, approximately 97% of them detected only once. The ten biggest clones cover about 0.25% of the sample. CD8 naive samples consisted of CD45RO-negative cells that were positively selected for CCR7, yielding a CD45RA+CCR7+ population without TemRA cells. Sequences were obtained from naive CD8+ T cells sorted from blood. Reading the label with the study, this specimen's cell subset or site is: CD45RA+CCR7+. These receptors originate from a man aged 25-45 years in good health.

This clone was picked up a small number of times. The chain joins TRBV27 to TRBJ2-1; 11 positions agree with TRBD2. Germline loops: CDR1 MNHEY, CDR2 SMNVEV (reference sequence). The CDR3 runs to 16 residues. V lost 5 bases, J lost 2 bases, and 5 bases stayed unmatched. The CDR3, as DNA: TGTGCCAGCAGTGCCACTAGCGGGAGACCCTACAATGAGCAGTTCTTC. This gives the protein CASSATSGRPYNEQFF.

The gene calls are TRBV7-8 and TRBJ2-1; D is undetermined. Germline CDR1 is SGHVS and CDR2 is FQNEAQ. The CDR3 has 13 residues. V was shortened by 1 base and J by 7 bases, with 8 bases between the two germline ends. CDR3 in amino acids: CASSLVGWNEQFF. CDR3 coding DNA: TGTGCCAGCAGCTTAGTAGGGTGGAATGAGCAGTTCTTC.

The genes are TRBV7-9 and TRBJ1-2; D is uncertain. Germline V CDR1 and CDR2: SEHNR, FQNEAQ (reference sequence). Trimming took 5 bases from V and 13 from J, leaving 20 bases between them. There are 13 residues in the CDR3. CDR3 residues: CASSRSLYDGGTF. The CDR3 nucleotides are TGTGCCAGCAGCCGCTCTTTGTATGATGGCGGCACCTTC.

The chain joins TRBV1 to TRBJ2-7; the table's D call, TRBD2, has no DNA check behind it. TRBV1 is labeled a pseudogene. The CDR3 length is 17 residues. CDR3 in DNA: TGCACCAGCAGCCCGACCTTCCCTAGCGTCAGCTCCTACGAGCAGTACTTC. This sequence encodes CTSSPTFPSVSSYEQYF.

CDR3 in amino acids: CASSHQLAGGSYEQYF. The CDR3 region has the DNA TGCGCCAGCAGCCACCAACTAGCGGGAGGCTCCTACGAGCAGTACTTC. V gene TRBV4-1 combines with J gene TRBJ2-7; the match to TRBD2 covers 12 bases. The junction had 3 bases not matched to a gene; V was cut back by 3 bases and J by 0 bases. The CDR3 spans 16 residues. Germline V gene data show CDR1 as MGHRA and CDR2 as YSYEKL.

The CDR3 loop is CASTSPASKFDEQFF. CDR3 nucleotide sequence: TGTGCCAGCACCTCACCGGCTAGTAAATTCGATGAGCAGTTCTTC. This chain connects TRBV18 to TRBJ2-1; unclear D gene. V lost 8 bases and J lost 8, with 22 bases in between. The CDR3 consists of 15 residues. Germline V gene data show CDR1 as KGHSH and CDR2 as LQKENI.

The chain employs TRBV16 and TRBJ2-3; 7 positions match TRBD2. This CDR3 has 16 residues. J gave up 1 base and V 4 bases, and 8 bases lay outside the gene matches. Germline V CDR1 and CDR2: KGHSY, FQNENV. CDR3 sequence reads: CASSPPGEGGTDTQYF. As DNA, the CDR3 is TGTGCCAGCAGCCCACCTGGGGAGGGAGGCACAGATACGCAGTATTTT.

The chain has TRBV10-1 and TRBJ1-1; 9 nucleotides line up with TRBD1. This CDR3 is 13 amino acids long. CDR1 is WNHNN and CDR2 is SYGVQD in the germline V gene (reference sequence). Unmatched junction bases numbered 4, after V lost 8 bases and J lost 3 bases. CDR3 amino acids: CASGTGLDTEAFF. The CDR3 bases are TGCGCCAGCGGGACAGGGTTGGACACTGAAGCTTTCTTT.

This clone appeared once. The V call is TRBV9, the J call TRBJ1-1, with D possibly TRBD1 on 6 matching bases. Trimming cost V 3 bases and J 5 bases, with 20 bases left between them. The CDR3 runs 16 residues. In germline, CDR1 is SGDLS, CDR2 YYNGEE. The CDR3 DNA reads TGTGCCAGCAGCGCCCCCCGGGGGGCGTCGGGTACTGAAGCTTTCTTT. Amino acids: CASSAPRGASGTEAFF.

The V gene is TRBV9, the J gene TRBJ2-3; weak D call: TRBD2 (6 bases). Trimming removed 4 bases at V and 4 bases at J, with 13 bases between. Germline V lookup: CDR1 SGDLS, CDR2 YYNGEE. This CDR3 has 14 amino acids. CDR3 amino acids: CASSPREIADTQYF. CDR3 DNA sequence: TGTGCCAGCAGCCCCCGGGAGATCGCAGATACGCAGTATTTT.

CDR3 loop: CASSIVTLGTGDIFSYEQYF. For the CDR3, the DNA is TGTGCCAGTAGTATCGTCACCCTCGGGACAGGTGATATTTTTTCCTACGAGCAGTACTTC. The genes are TRBV19 and TRBJ2-7; 8 bases agree with TRBD1. Trimming took 3 bases from V and 1 from J; bases not matched to a gene: 20. There are 20 residues in the CDR3. Germline CDR1 reads LNHDA; CDR2 reads SQIVND (reference sequence).

This clone appeared a single time. The chain links TRBV10-3 to TRBJ2-7; D is possibly TRBD1 (6 bases). Germline CDR1 and CDR2: ENHRY and SYGVKD. CDR3 length equals 15 residues. Trimming shortened V by 5 bases and J by 3 bases, and 17 bases separated the two germline ends. The CDR3 nucleotides read TGTGCCATCAGTCCTTCGACAGGAAGTTACTACGAGCAGTACTTC. The encoded protein is CAISPSTGSYYEQYF.

This chain joins TRBV5-1 and TRBJ2-3, with D unclear. Trimming left V 5 bases short and J 0 bases short, with 13 bases between. Germline V CDR1 and CDR2: SGHRS, YFSETQ. This CDR3 comprises 15 residues. The CDR3 sequence: CASSRHETSTDTQYF. Written as DNA, the CDR3 is TGCGCCAGCAGTAGACACGAGACGAGCACAGATACGCAGTATTTT.

The CDR3 here is CASSDPTWDYNEQFF. CDR3 nucleotide sequence: TGTGCCAGCAGTGACCCTACCTGGGACTACAATGAGCAGTTCTTC. V usage is TRBV25-1 and J usage is TRBJ2-1; D is unclear. The CDR3 runs 15 residues. V was cut by 3 bases and J by 3 bases, with 12 bases left in between. Germline-derived CDR1 and CDR2 are MGHDK and SYGVNS.

Notes on this clone: Other DNA sequences in the same sample also yield this CDR3. The genes are TRBV5-1 and TRBJ2-3, with 9 bases fitting TRBD2. Germline assignment: CDR1 SGHRS and CDR2 YFSETQ. CDR3 length equals 16 residues. Trimming cost V 1 base and J 4 bases; bases outside gene matches: 7. CDR3 DNA: TGCGCCAGCAGCTTGAGGGCTAGCGGGACGTCAGATACGCAGTATTTT. This translates into CASSLRASGTSDTQYF.

The V call is TRBV4-1, the J call TRBJ2-1; a possible D gene is TRBD1 (5 bases). The germline V and J ends were trimmed by 1 base and 6 bases, with 10 bases remaining between them. Germline CDR1 is MGHRA and CDR2 is YSYEKL. The CDR3 spans 14 residues. The CDR3 reads CASSQVRQTNEQFF. CDR3 sequence (DNA): TGCGCCAGCAGCCAAGTTAGACAGACCAATGAGCAGTTCTTC.

The V call is TRBV5-5, the J call TRBJ2-5; D ambiguous. CDR1 is SGHKS, CDR2 YYEKEE, per germline (reference sequence). V was trimmed by 3 bases and J by 2 bases, leaving 14 bases between them. CDR3 size: 15 residues. The CDR3 DNA sequence: TGTGCCAGCAGCTCTTCACCTAATAGACAAGAGACCCAGTACTTC. It codes for CASSSSPNRQETQYF.

Comment on this clone: Other DNA sequences within the sample encode an identical CDR3. The chain recombines TRBV7-9 with TRBJ2-7; 10 bases line up with TRBD1. Per the germline V gene, CDR1 is SEHNR and CDR2 is FQNEAQ (reference sequence). V gave up 6 bases and J gave up 2 bases; unmatched junction bases: 4. The CDR3 has 14 amino acids. CDR3 amino acids: CASSQGQGPYEQYF. The CDR3 region has the DNA TGTGCCAGCAGTCAGGGACAGGGGCCCTACGAGCAGTACTTC.

V gene TRBV27 combines with J gene TRBJ2-7; TRBD1 or TRBD2 may be the D gene (5 bases each). V gave up 6 bases and J gave up 4 bases, with 10 bases separating them. Looked up from germline, CDR1 is MNHEY and CDR2 is SMNVEV (reference sequence). The CDR3 contains 12 residues. The CDR3 region has the DNA TGTGCCAGCAGGGGGGAGTGGTACGAGCAGTACTTC. The encoded protein is CASRGEWYEQYF.

The chain links TRBV4-1 to TRBJ2-2, with D perhaps TRBD2 (5 bases). This CDR3 is 15 amino acids long. V was cut by 1 base and J by 4 bases, with 10 bases left in between. CDR1 is MGHRA, CDR2 YSYEKL, per germline. CDR3 nucleotide sequence: TGCGCCAGCAGCCAAGCAGCGGAAGCCACCGGGGAGCTGTTTTTT. It specifies CASSQAAEATGELFF.

The chain couples TRBV10-2 to TRBJ2-1; TRBD2 matches 8 bases. Germline CDR1 is WSHSY and CDR2 is SAAADI. The CDR3 sequence is 14 residues long. The trim removed 5 bases at V and 6 bases at J, leaving 6 bases unmatched. DNA for the CDR3: TGCGCCAGCAGTACGGGACTAGGAGTCAATGAGCAGTTCTTC. Its protein product is CASSTGLGVNEQFF.

This sequence joins TRBV9 and TRBJ2-5, with 7 positions matching TRBD2. In germline, CDR1 is SGDLS, CDR2 YYNGEE. The CDR3 covers 13 residues. The junction had 4 bases not matched to a gene; V was cut back by 3 bases and J by 5 bases. The CDR3 DNA is TGTGCCAGCAGCGGGGGGACTAAGGAGACCCAGTACTTC. Translating gives CASSGGTKETQYF.

The chain uses TRBV7-2 and TRBJ2-5; D might be TRBD2 (6 bases). The CDR3 has 15 residues. V shed 3 bases and J shed 4 bases, with 15 bases lying between them. The germline gives CDR1 SGHTA, CDR2 FQGNSA. CDR3 sequence: CASSLLARGGETQYF. CDR3 sequence (DNA): TGTGCCAGCAGCTTGCTAGCGAGGGGCGGAGAGACCCAGTACTTC.

In DNA, the CDR3 is TGTGCCAGCAGCTTAGGCCAGCCCCCAAACATTCAGTACTTC. Protein product: CASSLGQPPNIQYF. The chain couples TRBV11-2 to TRBJ2-4; D gene ambiguous. The CDR3 has 14 residues. V lost 1 base and J 6 bases, leaving 10 bases between the germline ends. From germline, CDR1 is SGHAT and CDR2 FQNNGV.

The chain joins TRBV11-2 to TRBJ2-5, with 9 bases identical to TRBD2. Germline V CDR1 and CDR2: SGHAT, FQNNGV. The junction had 8 bases not matched to a gene; V was cut back by 5 bases and J by 1 base. The CDR3 spans 16 residues. As DNA, the CDR3 is TGTGCCAGCAGCCCTGGGACTAGCAGCCTCCAAGAGACCCAGTACTTC. Amino acid sequence: CASSPGTSSLQETQYF.